Presented here are 21 T cell receptor beta chains from one specimen sequenced in a study of shared clonotypes between healthy human individuals. Measured with immunoSEQ multiplex PCR; TCRdb has only the in-frame clones, and not every one. Of a few million clones in the sample, approximately 93% were seen once. Sequencing was done on a sample of naive CD4+ T cells from PBMCs. Subset of the sample: CD45RA+ positively selected. The receptor set was obtained from a man in his late teens or twenties in good health. Some clones in this sample may be carry-over from other donors' samples.

CDR3 coding DNA: TGTGCCAGCAGATATACAGGGGGAAAGGATCAGCCCCAGCATTTT. It specifies CASRYTGGKDQPQHF. V usage is TRBV28 and J usage is TRBJ1-5; TRBD1 aligns across 8 bases. The CDR3 extends over 15 amino acids. The V and J ends lost 6 bases and 5 bases, in that order; junction bases with no gene match: 9. Per the germline V gene, CDR1 is MDHEN and CDR2 is SYDVKM.

The chain links TRBV7-9 to TRBJ2-2, with 8 bases aligning to TRBD2. Per germline, CDR1 SEHNR and CDR2 FQNEAQ (reference sequence). CDR3 size: 14 residues. With V trimmed by 5 bases and J by 11 bases, 10 bases remained unmatched. CDR3 in DNA: TGTGCCAGCAGCACCGTGGCGGGAGGAGTCGAGCTGTTTTTT. Encoded protein: CASSTVAGGVELFF. Full variable domain (rest looked up from reference TRBV7-9 and TRBJ2-2): DTGVSQNPRHKITKRGQNVTFRCDPISEHNRLYWYRQTLGQGPEFLTYFQNEAQLEKSRLLSDRFSAERPKGSFSTLEIQRTEQGDSAMYLCASSTVAGGVELFFGEGSRLTVL.

This clone has only a few counts. Here the CDR3 DNA reads TGCGCCAGCAGCCAAGAGTTGGGGAACACTGAAGCTTTCTTT. Protein: CASSQELGNTEAFF. The V gene is TRBV4-1, the J gene TRBJ1-1, with D uncertain. CDR3 length: 14 amino acids. The germline gives CDR1 MGHRA, CDR2 YSYEKL. V was pared by 0 bases and J by 1 base, with 6 bases between.

The V call is TRBV5-6, the J call TRBJ2-5; a possible D gene is TRBD2 (6 bases). V was pared by 4 bases and J by 5 bases, with 21 bases between. CDR1 and CDR2 (germline): SGHDT, YYEEEE. The CDR3 contains 16 residues. CDR3 region: CASSPKRVKGRETQYF. CDR3 coding DNA: TGTGCCAGCAGCCCGAAGCGGGTGAAGGGGCGGGAGACCCAGTACTTC.

Note on this clone: Other DNA sequences from this sample encode an identical CDR3 as well. This chain connects TRBV6-1 to TRBJ2-4; TRBD2 aligns across 7 bases. The V gene's germline CDR1 is MNHNS and CDR2 SASEGT. The CDR3 runs to 14 residues. The V and J ends lost 4 bases and 1 base, in that order; junction bases with no gene match: 1. Here the CDR3 DNA reads TGTGCCAGCAGTGTCGGGGGGGCCAAAAACATTCAGTACTTC. This translates into CASSVGGAKNIQYF.

The V gene is TRBV5-1, the J gene TRBJ2-1, with TRBD1 matching 8 bases. V lost 0 bases, J lost 7 bases, and 3 bases stayed unmatched. Germline V gene data show CDR1 as SGHRS and CDR2 as YFSETQ. The CDR3 is 14 amino acids. The CDR3 DNA follows: TGCGCCAGCAGCTTGGTTCAGGGGGCTAATGAGCAGTTCTTC. This codes for CASSLVQGANEQFF.

The V gene is TRBV7-3, the J gene TRBJ1-1; D remains unclear. CDR3 length equals 16 residues. Trimming took off 5 bases at V and 1 base at J, with 17 bases between the two ends. Looked up from germline, CDR1 is SGHTA and CDR2 is FQGTGA. The CDR3 sequence is CASSQQPAQPNTEAFF. The CDR3 coding sequence is TGTGCCAGCAGCCAACAGCCGGCCCAACCGAACACTGAAGCTTTCTTT.

This chain links TRBV5-1 with TRBJ2-5, with 8 bases that match TRBD1. V gave up 10 bases and J gave up 6 bases; unmatched junction bases: 17. Looked up from germline, CDR1 is SGHRS and CDR2 is YFSETQ. CDR3 length: 15 residues. CDR3 loop: CASSPTGVIVQTQYF. CDR3 sequence (DNA): TGCGCCTCCTCCCCGACAGGGGTGATTGTGCAGACCCAGTACTTC.

As regards this clone: The sample has other DNA sequences that encode this CDR3 too. CDR3 amino acids: CASSPDRGPEAFF. The CDR3 nucleotides are TGTGCCAGCAGCCCCGACAGGGGGCCTGAAGCTTTCTTT. The genes are TRBV11-2 and TRBJ1-1, with TRBD1 matching over 10 bases. The CDR3 runs to 13 residues. The V gene's germline CDR1 is SGHAT and CDR2 FQNNGV. With 5 bases clipped from V and 6 bases from J, the junction kept 3 bases outside the gene matches.

The chain recombines TRBV6-5 with TRBJ2-5; possible D gene TRBD1, 5 bases. V lost 5 bases, J lost 4 bases, and 14 bases lay in between. This CDR3 contains 14 residues. Germline loops: CDR1 MNHEY, CDR2 SVGAGI. This chain's CDR3 is CASSLRTPGETQYF. The CDR3 DNA reads as TGTGCCAGCAGTCTCCGGACACCGGGAGAGACCCAGTACTTC.

The V and J genes are TRBV7-2 and TRBJ1-5; 7 bases map to TRBD1. This CDR3 is 13 amino acids long. The J segment lost 6 bases and the V segment lost 5 bases, leaving 4 bases of the junction unmatched. From germline, CDR1 is SGHTA and CDR2 FQGNSA. CDR3 in amino acids: CASSVRGSQPQHF. CDR3 nucleotide sequence: TGTGCCAGCAGCGTCAGGGGGTCTCAGCCCCAGCATTTT.

This sequence joins TRBV5-1 and TRBJ2-7; D is possibly TRBD1 (5 bases). V dropped 2 bases and J dropped 2 bases, with 14 bases sitting between them. The CDR3 has 15 residues. Per the germline V gene, CDR1 is SGHRS and CDR2 is YFSETQ. In nucleotides, the CDR3 is TGCGCCAGCAGCTTCGGCCCAGGGCAGCCCTACGAGCAGTACTTC. Its translation: CASSFGPGQPYEQYF. The variable domain in full, with the rest retrieved from reference TRBV5-1 and TRBJ2-7, is KAGVTQTPRYLIKTRGQQVTLSCSPISGHRSVSWYQQTPGQGLQFLFEYFSETQRNKGNFPGRFSGRQFSNSRSEMNVSTLELGDSALYLCASSFGPGQPYEQYFGPGTRLTVT.

The rearrangement joins TRBV28 to TRBJ1-4, with D maybe TRBD1 (5 bases). From germline, CDR1 is MDHEN and CDR2 SYDVKM. Trimming took off 3 bases at V and 8 bases at J, with 10 bases between the two ends. The CDR3 spans 13 residues. CDR3 DNA: TGTGCCAGCAGTTTGGGGCCGGCCGAAAAACTGTTTTTT. This codes for CASSLGPAEKLFF. Looking up the rest from reference TRBV28 and TRBJ1-4 gives the full variable domain: DVKVTQSSRYLVKRTGEKVFLECVQDMDHENMFWYRQDPGLGLRLIYFSYDVKMKEKGDIPEGYSVSREKKERFSLILESASTNQTSMYLCASSLGPAEKLFFGSGTQLSVL.

The V call is TRBV28, the J call TRBJ2-2, with a weak D call TRBD2 (6 bases). Trimming cost V 10 bases and J 6 bases, with 15 bases left between them. This CDR3 has 13 residues. The germline gives CDR1 MDHEN, CDR2 SYDVKM. The CDR3 region is CATGRLAPGELFF. Here the CDR3 DNA reads TGTGCCACGGGCCGGCTAGCGCCCGGGGAGCTGTTTTTT.

The chain couples TRBV25-1 to TRBJ1-5; possibly TRBD1 for D (5 bases). V was trimmed by 2 bases and J by 5 bases, leaving 10 bases between them. The CDR3 is 14 amino acids. CDR1 is MGHDK, CDR2 SYGVNS, per germline. The CDR3 DNA reads TGTGCCAGCAGTGAAGGGGGAGGGTATCAGCCCCAGCATTTT. As protein: CASSEGGGYQPQHF.

The chain carries TRBV18 and TRBJ2-3, with D tentatively TRBD1 or TRBD2 (6 bases each). The V and J ends lost 3 bases and 0 bases respectively, with 13 bases between them. Per the germline V gene, CDR1 is KGHSH and CDR2 is LQKENI. There are 16 residues in the CDR3. CDR3 DNA: TGTGCCAGCTCACCCACGGGGGCTTCTAGCACAGATACGCAGTATTTT. As protein: CASSPTGASSTDTQYF.

Note on this clone: The same CDR3 can be traced to other DNA sequences in this sample. J is TRBJ2-1 and V is TRBV5-1; 12 nucleotides align to TRBD2. Trimming took 3 bases from V and 8 from J; bases not matched to a gene: 3. This CDR3 is 14 amino acids long. Germline CDR1 is SGHRS and CDR2 is YFSETQ. The CDR3 DNA is TGCGCCAGCAGCTCGACTAGCGGGAGTGATGAGCAGTTCTTC. Translation gives CASSSTSGSDEQFF.

The genes are TRBV5-5 and TRBJ2-1, with TRBD2 matching over 12 bases. J gave up 6 bases and V 5 bases, and 3 bases lay outside the gene matches. CDR3 size: 14 residues. Germline CDR1 is SGHKS and CDR2 is YYEKEE (reference sequence). The CDR3 DNA follows: TGTGCCAGCAGTACGGGACTAGCGGGCAATGAGCAGTTCTTC. This codes for CASSTGLAGNEQFF. Full variable domain (rest looked up from reference TRBV5-5 and TRBJ2-1): DAGVTQSPTHLIKTRGQQVTLRCSPISGHKSVSWYQQVLGQGPQFIFQYYEKEERGRGNFPDRFSARQFPNYSSELNVNALLLGDSALYLCASSTGLAGNEQFFGPGTRLTVL.

This chain joins TRBV10-1 and TRBJ2-1, with 10 bases fitting TRBD2. The CDR3 covers 16 residues. The V gene end was trimmed by 7 bases and the J gene end by 1 base; junction bases not matched to a gene: 7. CDR1 and CDR2 (germline): WNHNN, SYGVQD (reference sequence). The CDR3 reads CASTQTSGHSYNEQFF. The CDR3 region has the DNA TGCGCCAGCACCCAGACTAGCGGGCATTCCTACAATGAGCAGTTCTTC.

The chain recombines TRBV28 with TRBJ1-2, with 8 bases that match TRBD1. This CDR3 contains 18 residues. The trim removed 6 bases at V and 1 base at J, leaving 16 bases unmatched. CDR1 and CDR2 (germline): MDHEN, SYDVKM. For the CDR3, the DNA is TGTGCCAGCAGCAGCGACCGGGACAGGACCGCGCTTAACTATGGCTACACCTTC. It codes for CASSSDRDRTALNYGYTF.

This clone was detected once. CDR3 nucleotide sequence: TGTGCCAGCAGCAAAAAGCCCCGGGACTTTGACACAGATACGCAGTATTTT. It yields the protein CASSKKPRDFDTDTQYF. The V call is TRBV7-2, the J call TRBJ2-3, with TRBD2 as a possible D gene (6 bases). The CDR3 totals 17 residues. The germline V gene encodes CDR1 SGHTA and CDR2 FQGNSA. The germline V and J ends were trimmed by 5 bases and 2 bases, with 20 bases remaining between them.